This paragraph covers one TCR beta chain sequence. Its antigen is still unknown. CD8+ and CD4+ blood T cells underwent TCR beta sequencing. Roughly 0.45 to 1 ug RNA was reverse transcribed with random hexamers. A single record per CDR3 protein comes from TCRdb applying MiXCR to the immunoSEQ multiplex PCR reads. The top ten hold 0.075% to 0.09% of the sample, which has 130,000 to 150,000 distinct CDR3 sequences, around 95% seen once. This entry is derived from a study of CD8 T cells in Susac syndrome. Study information: When blood was drawn, patients with Susac syndrome were on intravenous immunoglobulin alone, on corticosteroids, or therapy-naive.

The CDR3 totals 11 residues. Trimming took off 8 bases at V and 11 bases at J, with 16 bases between the two ends. Study-level findings and limits: Susac syndrome CD4+ T cell repertoires showed no clonal expansion. Only a relatively small number of individuals were included in the TCR sequencing and HLA analysis.

This chain connects TRBV12-3 or TRBV12-4 to TRBJ2-7; perhaps TRBD1 as D (6 bases). The clonotype comes from a human donor with Susac syndrome. The source material was CD4+ T cells from PBMCs. CDR3 coding DNA: TGTGCCAGCTTGGGGGCAGACGGGGAGTACTTC. Translating it yields CASLGADGEYF.